The subject of this entry is one T cell receptor beta chain. The source of the sample is a study of blood T cell repertoires in COVID-19. The V gene lost 0 bases and the J gene lost 2 bases, with 8 bases spanning the gap. This CDR3 spans 15 amino acids. The V gene's germline CDR1 is MGHRA and CDR2 YSYEKL. Clones were read by immunoSEQ multiplex PCR, and TCRdb kept only the in-frame ones, dropping some. Here the sample spans roughly 200,000 clones, about 90% being singletons. The gene calls are TRBV4-1 and TRBJ1-3; a possible D gene is TRBD1 (5 bases). Input material: peripheral blood. This TCR derives from a man aged 18 to 29 with active or convalescent COVID-19. The CDR3 DNA reads as TGCGCCAGCAGCCAAGAGGGGGGGGCTGGAAACACCATATATTTT. As protein: CASSQEGGAGNTIYF.